This T cell receptor (beta chain) was obtained from a study of blood T cell repertoires in COVID-19. For the study at large: Samples of COVID-19 (acute and convalescent) were obtained from the United States, Italy and Spain.

Assay used: immunoSEQ multiplex PCR; TCRdb lists only in-frame clones, some missing. The sample lists about 170,000 clones; more than 90% were seen once. The length of the CDR3 is 13 residues. Germline V gene lookup returns CDR1 SGHKS and CDR2 YYEKEE (reference sequence). The V and J ends lost 0 bases and 5 bases respectively, with 5 bases between them. The genes are TRBV5-5 and TRBJ2-2; D not certain. Material: peripheral blood. This clonotype originated in a man over 45 with acute or convalescent COVID-19. CDR3 protein: CASSLATTGELFF. The CDR3 DNA follows: TGTGCCAGCAGCTTGGCGACTACCGGGGAGCTGTTTTTT.